This T cell receptor beta chain was captured in a study of blood T cell repertoires in COVID-19. Looking at the study overall: Whether acute or convalescent, the COVID-19 samples came from the United States, Italy and Spain. PBMCs, B-cell-depleted T cells, or T cells provided the cDNA or gDNA that made up the material.

Trimming at V came to 2 bases and at J to 5 bases, leaving 4 bases not matched to a gene. CDR3 length: 14 residues. The germline CDR1 and CDR2 sequences are SGHVS and FNYEAQ. Under the authors' procedure: Nucleated cell number was recorded as an estimate derived from reference gene primer amplification. The repertoire was sequenced with immunoSEQ multiplex PCR; TCRdb's copy has only in-frame clones and lacks some. The V and J calls and clone size were taken over from that table, and D and trimming were inferred from the DNA. Of approximately 150,000 clones detected, about nine tenths appear once; the ten largest clones hold around 1.5%.

The V gene is TRBV7-6, the J gene TRBJ2-7; 9 bases fit TRBD2. This receptor was taken from a human donor in a cohort sampled during active COVID-19. Sequencing used peripheral blood. DNA for the CDR3: TGTGCCAGCAGCTTACCAGCGGGGGGTGACGAGCAGTACTTC. It is translated as CASSLPAGGDEQYF. Full variable domain (remainder filled in from reference TRBV7-6 and TRBJ2-7): GAGVSQSPRYKVTKRGQDVALRCDPISGHVSLYWYRQALGQGPEFLTYFNYEAQQDKSGLPNDRFSAERPEGSISTLTIQRTEQRDSAMYRCASSLPAGGDEQYFGPGTRLTVT.